This T cell receptor beta chain was profiled in a study of molecular identifiers for immune sequencing clone quantification. Overall study context: In replicates, RNA taken from approximately 22,000 or 94,000 naive CD8 cells was divided five ways, and four portions underwent sequencing.

CDR3 length: 14 residues. Trimming removed 0 bases at V and 2 bases at J, with 7 bases between. The germline V gene encodes CDR1 MNHEY and CDR2 SVGAGI. The sample holds one count of this clonotype. Its antigen is still unknown. One base away lies a much larger clone, so this may be a sequencing read error. Study results and caveats: The study found clones above 20 RNA copies held over 98% of effector molecules and under 1% in naive cells. Should identical TCR molecules share a barcode, the sizes of highly expanded clones could be underestimated.

Using its own MiXCR run on the PCR reads, TCRdb lists one record per CDR3 protein. Here the sample spans hundreds of thousands of distinct CDR3 sequences, about 25% being singletons. The source material was naive CD8+ T cells from blood, with Jurkat cell RNA spiked in. Noted subset: FACS-sorted CD8+CD4-CCR7+CD45RA+ naive T cells. The origin of this receptor is a human donor in good health. Some libraries in this study had Jurkat cell RNA spiked in. This chain connects TRBV6-5 to TRBJ1-1; D is uncertain. The CDR3 DNA sequence: TGTGCCAGCAGTTACTCGGCCATTAACACTGAAGCTTTCTTT. Residues: CASSYSAINTEAFF.